Shown below are 23 T cell receptor beta chains from a single sample sequenced in a study of blood T cell repertoires in COVID-19. Here immunoSEQ multiplex PCR was the method, and the copy in TCRdb shows in-frame clones only, minus some. The table lists 150,000 to 180,000 clones, roughly 83% of them singletons, with 12% in the top ten. Specimen: peripheral blood. These TCRs come from a woman aged 55-69 years with COVID-19, enrolled during active disease.

The chain joins TRBV6-5 to TRBJ1-2; TRBD1 is a possible D gene (5 bases). Trimming took off 8 bases at V and 3 bases at J, with 13 bases between the two ends. Germline CDR1 and CDR2: MNHEY and SVGAGI. The CDR3 runs to 13 residues. CDR3: CASRRGVDYGYTF. CDR3 DNA: TGTGCCAGCCGCCGGGGGGTAGACTATGGCTACACCTTC.

The genes are TRBV3-1 (or the pseudogene TRBV3-2) and TRBJ2-6; D is perhaps TRBD1 (6 bases). Trimming shortened V by 1 base and J by 0 bases, and 13 bases separated the two germline ends. Per germline, CDR1 LGHDT and CDR2 YNNKEL (reference sequence). CDR3 size: 18 residues. In DNA form, the CDR3 reads TGTGCCAGCAGCCAAGGTACAGGGACGGCCTCTGGGGCCAACGTCCTGACTTTC. Encoded protein: CASSQGTGTASGANVLTF.

The CDR3 coding sequence is TGTGCCAGCAGTTTGGAGACCTATAATTCACCCCTCCACTTT. Protein: CASSLETYNSPLHF. This chain connects TRBV27 to TRBJ1-6; D is unclear. CDR3 length: 14 residues. The germline V gene encodes CDR1 MNHEY and CDR2 SMNVEV (reference sequence). The V gene lost 3 bases and the J gene lost 2 bases, with 5 bases spanning the gap.

V usage is TRBV4-2 and J usage is TRBJ2-3; TRBD2 aligns across 8 bases. Trimming removed 4 bases from V and 5 bases from J; junction bases left unmatched: 17. This CDR3 comprises 18 residues. CDR1 is LGHNA, CDR2 YNFKEQ, per germline. The CDR3 region has the DNA TGTGCCAGCAGCCCCCTACTCGGCGGGGGGATCTGGTTAGATACGCAGTATTTT. Protein: CASSPLLGGGIWLDTQYF.

The V call is TRBV3-1 (or the pseudogene TRBV3-2), the J call TRBJ1-2, with D unresolved. The CDR3 loop spans 15 amino acids. CDR1 LGHDT and CDR2 YNNKEL come from the germline V gene (reference sequence). Deletions cut 1 base from V and 5 bases from J, with 14 bases between. The CDR3 nucleotides are TGTGCCAGCAGCCAAGTCGTGACAAGAGATTATGGCTACACCTTC. Translation: CASSQVVTRDYGYTF.

The genes are TRBV5-6 and TRBJ1-2; 7 bases are a match to TRBD1. J lost 2 bases, V lost 4 bases, and 8 bases had no gene match. This CDR3 is 15 amino acids long. Per the germline V gene, CDR1 is SGHDT and CDR2 is YYEEEE. CDR3 loop: CASSHGDRANYGYTF. In DNA, the CDR3 is TGTGCCAGCAGCCATGGAGACAGGGCGAACTATGGCTACACCTTC.

This chain connects TRBV6-5 to TRBJ1-6, with D possibly matching TRBD1 (6 bases). The CDR3 has 15 amino acids. Trimming took 5 bases from V and 4 from J, leaving 12 bases between them. CDR1 MNHEY and CDR2 SVGAGI come from the germline V gene. As DNA, the CDR3 is TGTGCCAGCAGTCCCCGGGACAAATATAATTCACCCCTCCACTTT. This codes for CASSPRDKYNSPLHF.

This clone was detected only a few times. This chain links TRBV18 with TRBJ1-2, with TRBD1 identical over 8 bases. The CDR3 sequence is 14 residues long. Losses at the gene ends were 6 bases for V and 1 base for J; bases not matched to a gene: 4. CDR1 and CDR2 from the germline V gene are KGHSH and LQKENI. This CDR3 is CASSPTGDNYGYTF. For the CDR3, the DNA is TGTGCCAGCTCTCCGACAGGGGATAACTATGGCTACACCTTC.

The V call is TRBV6-5, the J call TRBJ1-5, with a possible D match to TRBD1 (5 bases). This CDR3 has 13 amino acids. Trimming pared 5 bases from V and 4 bases from J, leaving 9 bases between. The V gene's germline CDR1 is MNHEY and CDR2 SVGAGI. The CDR3 reads CASSRQPNQPQHF. Here the CDR3 DNA reads TGTGCCAGCAGTCGACAGCCTAATCAGCCCCAGCATTTT.

This chain uses TRBV9 with TRBJ1-3; perhaps TRBD1 as D (5 bases). There are 18 residues in the CDR3. V was clipped by 4 bases and J by 4 bases, with 24 bases between them. Germline lookup yields CDR1 SGDLS and CDR2 YYNGEE. The CDR3: CASSPRAPYGGKGNTIYF. As DNA, the CDR3 is TGTGCCAGCAGCCCTAGGGCCCCGTACGGGGGAAAGGGAAACACCATATATTTT.

V usage is TRBV18 and J usage is TRBJ1-1; no reliable D call. The CDR3 runs 14 residues. The V end was cut by 2 bases, the J end by 1 base, with 8 bases between. In germline, CDR1 is KGHSH, CDR2 LQKENI. CDR3 DNA: TGTGCCAGCTCACCAGACACCCAGAACACTGAAGCTTTCTTT. It translates to CASSPDTQNTEAFF.

V and J are TRBV27 and TRBJ1-2; D may be TRBD1 (6 bases). This CDR3 has 13 residues. Trimming took 6 bases from V and 8 from J, leaving 16 bases between them. The V gene's germline CDR1 is MNHEY and CDR2 SMNVEV (reference sequence). The CDR3 loop reads CASRIRQDLGYTF. CDR3 nucleotides: TGTGCCAGCAGGATCCGACAGGACCTAGGCTACACCTTC.

The V call is TRBV7-9, the J call TRBJ1-3; perhaps TRBD1 as D (5 bases). V lost 4 bases and J 4 bases, leaving 14 bases between the germline ends. The CDR3 spans 15 residues. Looked up from germline, CDR1 is SEHNR and CDR2 is FQNEAQ (reference sequence). CDR3 in DNA: TGTGCCAGCAGCTGGAACACAGGAGCCGGAAACACCATATATTTT. It specifies CASSWNTGAGNTIYF.

CDR3 sequence: CASSLGFRDRNEKLFF. CDR3 sequence (DNA): TGTGCCAGCAGCTTGGGATTCCGGGACAGGAATGAAAAACTGTTTTTT. V and J are TRBV5-8 and TRBJ1-4, with TRBD1 matching 8 bases. This CDR3 is built from 16 residues. V shed 0 bases, J shed 5 bases, and the junction held 6 bases outside the gene matches. CDR1 is SGHTS and CDR2 is YDEGEE in the germline V gene. The full variable domain, rest sourced from reference TRBV5-8 and TRBJ1-4, is EAGVTQSPTHLIKTRGQQATLRCSPISGHTSVYWYQQALGLGLQFLLWYDEGEERNRGNFPPRFSGRQFPNYSSELNVNALELEDSALYLCASSLGFRDRNEKLFFGSGTQLSVL.

This clone has just a few counts. The V and J genes are TRBV5-4 and TRBJ2-7; the D gene is possibly TRBD2 (6 bases). Trimming left V 3 bases short and J 4 bases short, with 11 bases between. The CDR3 has 13 residues. Germline assignment: CDR1 SGHNT and CDR2 YYREEE (reference sequence). The CDR3 DNA follows: TGTGCCAGCAGCTCGGTGGGACTTTACGAGCAGTACTTC. It specifies CASSSVGLYEQYF.

The chain employs TRBV6-5 and TRBJ2-2; TRBD1 is a possible D gene (5 bases). The V and J ends lost 6 bases and 1 base respectively, with 9 bases between them. CDR3 length: 14 amino acids. CDR1 and CDR2 (germline): MNHEY, SVGAGI. In DNA, the CDR3 is TGTGCCAGCAGGGGCAGGGTGAACACCGGGGAGCTGTTTTTT. Amino acid sequence: CASRGRVNTGELFF.

The chain uses TRBV29-1 and TRBJ2-7; the match to TRBD1 covers 10 bases. J lost 2 bases, V lost 5 bases, and 9 bases had no gene match. The CDR3 covers 15 residues. Per germline, CDR1 SQVTM and CDR2 ANQGSEA. CDR3 DNA sequence: TGCAGCGTTTACGACAGGGGGCGAGGGGCCTACGAGCAGTACTTC. This encodes CSVYDRGRGAYEQYF.

V is TRBV5-6 and J is TRBJ2-5; perhaps TRBD1 as D (5 bases). Germline CDR1 is SGHDT and CDR2 is YYEEEE. This CDR3 contains 13 residues. V lost 0 bases and J lost 9, with 12 bases in between. CDR3 in amino acids: CASSLARAGAQYF. DNA of the CDR3: TGTGCCAGCAGCTTGGCCAGGGCTGGGGCCCAGTACTTC.

The chain uses TRBV3-1 (or the pseudogene TRBV3-2) and TRBJ1-1, with no clear D. CDR3 length: 13 amino acids. Germline V gene data show CDR1 as LGHDT and CDR2 as YNNKEL (reference sequence). V lost 4 bases to trimming and J lost 0 bases, with 6 bases between them. The CDR3 here is CASSLWLNTEAFF. The CDR3 DNA follows: TGTGCCAGCAGCCTGTGGCTGAACACTGAAGCTTTCTTT.

This clone was counted many times. The rearrangement links TRBV3-1 (or the pseudogene TRBV3-2) to TRBJ2-1; D possibly corresponds to TRBD2 (6 bases). The CDR3 spans 17 residues. Trimming removed 0 bases from V and 3 bases from J, with 15 bases in between. Germline CDR1 LGHDT, CDR2 YNNKEL (reference sequence). CDR3 region: CASSQEMGGANYNEQFF. In DNA form, the CDR3 reads TGTGCCAGCAGCCAAGAGATGGGCGGGGCGAACTACAATGAGCAGTTCTTC.

The V gene is TRBV7-2, the J gene TRBJ2-1; TRBD1 matches at 9 bases. This CDR3 is 13 amino acids long. Germline CDR1 reads SGHTA; CDR2 reads FQGNSA. Trimming at V came to 5 bases and at J to 10 bases, leaving 6 bases not matched to a gene. As DNA, the CDR3 is TGTGCCAGCAGCGCAGGACAGGGGAGGGAGCAGTTCTTC. Protein: CASSAGQGREQFF.

This sequence joins TRBV7-2 and TRBJ1-6; D is perhaps TRBD1 (5 bases). The V end was cut by 1 base, the J end by 0 bases, with 10 bases between. This CDR3 region has 17 residues. Germline V gene data show CDR1 as SGHTA and CDR2 as FQGNSA. CDR3 sequence (DNA): TGTGCCAGCAGCTTAGTGGGGCCCAACTCCTATAATTCACCCCTCCACTTT. It yields the protein CASSLVGPNSYNSPLHF.

V gene TRBV14 combines with J gene TRBJ1-3; D call uncertain. Trimming removed 0 bases at V and 4 bases at J, with 13 bases between. The CDR3 contains 16 residues. The V gene's germline CDR1 is SGHDN and CDR2 FVKESK. The CDR3, as DNA: TGTGCCAGCAGCCAAGATTACGAGGCCTTGGGAAACACCATATATTTT. It encodes CASSQDYEALGNTIYF.